This passage covers 18 T cell receptor beta chains from one sample sequenced in a study of T-cell reconstitution after alpha-beta-depleted transplantation in children. The library targeted TCRbeta and was prepared with unique molecular identifiers. TCRdb re-analysed the PCR reads in MiXCR, keeping a single row per CDR3 protein. The sample has under 85,000 distinct CDR3 sequences, roughly 20% seen once. The source material was PBMCs, mostly from graft donor cells, sampled 360 days after TCRalphabeta/CD19-depleted stem cell transplant. These receptors all stem from a male patient aged 2-10 years who had a stem cell transplant for acute lymphoblastic leukemia, so the T cells may come from the graft donor.

The chain carries TRBV12-3 or TRBV12-4 and TRBJ2-7; 11 nucleotides align to TRBD2. V was clipped by 5 bases and J by 6 bases; unmatched bases: 6. CDR3 size: 14 residues. The CDR3 sequence: CASSIRLAGFEQYF. CDR3 DNA sequence: TGTGCCAGCAGTATACGACTAGCGGGATTCGAGCAGTACTTC.

This clonotype was seen many times. The CDR3 loop is CASSLVGRVETQYF. The CDR3 nucleotides are TGTGCCAGCAGCTTAGTCGGGAGGGTTGAGACCCAGTACTTC. The V call is TRBV5-5, the J call TRBJ2-5; TRBD2 matches 8 bases. CDR3 length equals 14 residues. Germline V CDR1 and CDR2: SGHKS, YYEKEE (reference sequence). Unmatched junction bases numbered 5, after V lost 2 bases and J lost 5 bases. Looking up the rest from reference TRBV5-5 and TRBJ2-5 gives the full variable domain: DAGVTQSPTHLIKTRGQQVTLRCSPISGHKSVSWYQQVLGQGPQFIFQYYEKEERGRGNFPDRFSARQFPNYSSELNVNALLLGDSALYLCASSLVGRVETQYFGPGTRLLVL.

This clonotype appeared a few times. J is TRBJ2-2 and V is TRBV29-1; 7 bases agree with TRBD1. This CDR3 region has 12 residues. Germline V CDR1 and CDR2: SQVTM, ANQGSEA. The V and J ends lost 6 bases and 6 bases, in that order; junction bases with no gene match: 4. The DNA for the CDR3 is TGCAGCGTAAAACAGGGGCCCGGGGAGCTGTTTTTT. Amino acid sequence: CSVKQGPGELFF.

This rearrangement joins TRBV4-1 to TRBJ1-1, with TRBD1 matching over 7 bases. Germline assignment: CDR1 MGHRA and CDR2 YSYEKL. The CDR3 spans 16 residues. V was pared by 2 bases and J by 5 bases, with 11 bases of the junction left unmatched. CDR3 region: CASSQRPTGVETEAFF. Written as DNA, the CDR3 is TGCGCCAGCAGCCAACGACCCACAGGGGTAGAGACTGAAGCTTTCTTT.

The V call is TRBV6-5, the J call TRBJ2-5; the match to TRBD1 covers 8 bases. CDR3 length: 16 residues. Germline V gives CDR1 MNHEY, CDR2 SVGAGI. Trimming cost V 2 bases and J 1 base; bases outside gene matches: 6. CDR3 sequence: CASSYPDRAIQETQYF. For the CDR3, the DNA is TGTGCCAGCAGTTACCCGGACAGGGCCATCCAAGAGACCCAGTACTTC.

This clonotype was found a few times. J is TRBJ2-7 and V is TRBV5-6, with D maybe TRBD1 (5 bases). V gave up 4 bases and J gave up 7 bases, with 9 bases separating them. Germline loops: CDR1 SGHDT, CDR2 YYEEEE. The CDR3 loop spans 11 amino acids. The CDR3 nucleotides read TGTGCCAGCAGCCTGCGACAGGAGCAGTACTTC. This sequence encodes CASSLRQEQYF.

This clonotype came up a few times. The chain uses TRBV12-3 or TRBV12-4 and TRBJ1-5; unclear D gene. This CDR3 is built from 11 residues. V was clipped by 5 bases and J by 9 bases, with 8 bases between them. The CDR3 loop reads CASSQVGPQHF. The CDR3 DNA reads TGTGCCAGCAGTCAAGTAGGGCCCCAGCATTTT.

This clonotype was counted ten times or more. V usage is TRBV2 and J usage is TRBJ1-2; no reliable D call. Germline V gene lookup returns CDR1 SNHLY and CDR2 FYNNEI. The CDR3 runs to 12 residues. Trimming shortened V by 7 bases and J by 3 bases, and 9 bases separated the two germline ends. CDR3 residues: CASTGVDYGYTF. The CDR3 DNA reads TGTGCCAGCACCGGCGTTGACTATGGCTACACCTTC.

The chain uses TRBV4-1 and TRBJ2-3; a possible D gene is TRBD2 (6 bases). In germline, CDR1 is MGHRA, CDR2 YSYEKL. Trimming pared 3 bases from V and 7 bases from J, leaving 8 bases between. This CDR3 comprises 12 residues. The CDR3 here is CASSHGRNTQYF. As DNA, the CDR3 is TGCGCCAGCAGCCACGGGAGAAATACGCAGTATTTT.

This clonotype was seen a handful of times. The chain combines TRBV20-1 with TRBJ2-7; possible D gene TRBD2, 5 bases. In germline, CDR1 is DFQATT, CDR2 SNEGSKA (reference sequence). The CDR3 has 14 amino acids. The germline V and J ends were trimmed by 6 bases and 2 bases, with 17 bases remaining between them. This CDR3 reads CSAQPAGSPYEQYF. CDR3 bases: TGCAGTGCACAACCGGCGGGCTCCCCCTACGAGCAGTACTTC.

This clonotype was counted only a few times. This chain uses TRBV29-1 with TRBJ2-5; 7 bases are a match to TRBD1. Looked up from germline, CDR1 is SQVTM and CDR2 is ANQGSEA. V trimming: 2 bases; J trimming: 2 bases; junction bases outside the gene matches: 5. The CDR3 extends over 14 amino acids. CDR3 loop: CSVEPQTGQETQYF. The CDR3 DNA reads as TGCAGCGTTGAACCCCAGACAGGGCAAGAGACCCAGTACTTC.

J is TRBJ2-5 and V is TRBV4-1; D possibly corresponds to TRBD1 (6 bases). This CDR3 comprises 16 residues. CDR1 and CDR2 (germline): MGHRA, YSYEKL. V shed 5 bases and J shed 1 base, with 17 bases lying between them. CDR3 residues: CASSTRTEGTQETQYF. The CDR3 region has the DNA TGCGCCAGCAGCACCCGGACAGAGGGGACCCAAGAGACCCAGTACTTC.

The table lists this clonotype with many counts. The gene calls are TRBV5-1 and TRBJ2-7, with D unresolved. The CDR3 runs 14 residues. Germline assignment: CDR1 SGHRS and CDR2 YFSETQ. V was shortened by 4 bases and J by 0 bases, with 11 bases between the two germline ends. The CDR3 is CASSLFAASYEQYF. For the CDR3, the DNA is TGCGCCAGCAGCCTGTTCGCCGCCTCCTACGAGCAGTACTTC.

The chain couples TRBV28 to TRBJ2-1; D tentatively reads TRBD1 or TRBD2 (5 bases each). CDR1 is MDHEN, CDR2 SYDVKM, per germline. With 5 bases removed from V and 4 bases from J, the gap between germline ends came to 12 bases. The CDR3 totals 14 residues. This chain's CDR3 is CASSPPGAYNEQFF. CDR3 nucleotide sequence: TGTGCCAGCAGTCCCCCCGGGGCGTACAATGAGCAGTTCTTC. Full variable domain (rest looked up from reference TRBV28 and TRBJ2-1): DVKVTQSSRYLVKRTGEKVFLECVQDMDHENMFWYRQDPGLGLRLIYFSYDVKMKEKGDIPEGYSVSREKKERFSLILESASTNQTSMYLCASSPPGAYNEQFFGPGTRLTVL.

This clonotype appeared many times. The chain joins TRBV5-1 to TRBJ2-1; tentatively, D is TRBD1 or TRBD2 (5 bases each). The CDR3 covers 14 residues. V dropped 3 bases and J dropped 6 bases, with 13 bases sitting between them. From germline, CDR1 is SGHRS and CDR2 YFSETQ. The CDR3 coding sequence is TGCGCCAGCAGCTCCACGGGGCGCCCCAATGAGCAGTTCTTC. Translation gives CASSSTGRPNEQFF.

This clonotype was detected only a few times. The chain recombines TRBV27 with TRBJ2-6; TRBD1 might be the D (6 bases). Per germline, CDR1 MNHEY and CDR2 SMNVEV (reference sequence). The CDR3 sequence is 16 residues long. The CDR3 reads CSNRDTFISGANVLTF. The DNA for the CDR3 is TGTTCGAACAGGGACACTTTCATCTCTGGGGCCAACGTCCTGACTTTC.

This clonotype occurred many times. One junction end disagrees with the germline gene, perhaps due to a read error. The J gene is TRBJ2-7, the V gene TRBV12-3 or TRBV12-4; no reliable D call. The CDR3 is 12 residues long. The CDR3 reads CASSLGSYEQYF. Written as DNA, the CDR3 is TGTGCCAGCAGCTTAGGGTCCTACGAGCAGTACTTC.

The sample holds many counts of this clonotype. The CDR3 reads CASSKRQGTYEQYF. CDR3 sequence (DNA): TGTGCCAGCAGCAAGAGACAGGGAACCTACGAGCAGTACTTC. The V and J genes are TRBV7-9 and TRBJ2-7; 7 bases match TRBD1. Trimming at V came to 5 bases and at J to 2 bases, leaving 6 bases not matched to a gene. CDR3 size: 14 residues. Germline CDR1 SEHNR, CDR2 FQNEAQ (reference sequence).